The 17 T cell receptor beta chains below all came from one sample that was sequenced in a study of long-term antiretroviral therapy in people with HIV. Survey level was the resolution at which the v3.0 immunoSEQ assay ran. Sequenced by immunoSEQ multiplex PCR; TCRdb stores in-frame clones only, minus some. The sample consists of around 17,000 clones, 70% to 90% of them appearing once. The source was unsorted PBMCs, collected 6.9 years after starting antiretroviral therapy. The receptors derive from a man aged 50-59 years with HIV.

The chain joins TRBV2 to TRBJ2-1; TRBD2 matches 9 bases. Germline values: CDR1 SNHLY, CDR2 FYNNEI. CDR3 length equals 17 residues. The V gene end was trimmed by 8 bases and the J gene end by 1 base; junction bases not matched to a gene: 12. The CDR3: CASQSSRAGGSYNEQFF. The CDR3 DNA sequence: TGTGCCAGCCAGTCGTCTAGGGCGGGAGGGTCCTACAATGAGCAGTTCTTC.

The genes are TRBV4-3 and TRBJ2-7, with a possible D match to TRBD2 (6 bases). Germline V gene data show CDR1 as LGHNA and CDR2 as YSLEER. This CDR3 is built from 13 residues. The V and J ends lost 3 bases and 6 bases respectively, with 12 bases between them. The CDR3 DNA reads TGCGCCAGCAGCCATGGGACTCTCTCCGAGCAGTACTTC. It encodes CASSHGTLSEQYF.

This sequence joins TRBV6-5 and TRBJ2-3; TRBD2 agrees at 9 bases. V gave up 0 bases and J gave up 6 bases; unmatched junction bases: 7. The CDR3 is 16 residues long. Germline CDR1 MNHEY, CDR2 SVGAGI. The CDR3 DNA follows: TGTGCCAGCAGTTACTCTCGTCTAGCGGGATCCGATACGCAGTATTTT. It specifies CASSYSRLAGSDTQYF.

The chain recombines TRBV18 with TRBJ1-1; possibly TRBD1 for D (6 bases). Germline V CDR1 and CDR2: KGHSH, LQKENI. V lost 3 bases and J 4 bases, leaving 9 bases between the germline ends. This CDR3 contains 13 residues. This CDR3 reads CASSPDRRTEAFF. DNA for the CDR3: TGTGCCAGCTCACCGGACAGACGCACTGAAGCTTTCTTT.

The rearrangement links TRBV6-5 to TRBJ1-2; 8 bases line up with TRBD1. CDR1 is MNHEY and CDR2 is SVGAGI in the germline V gene. The CDR3 is made up of 13 amino acids. Losses at the gene ends were 4 bases for V and 8 bases for J; bases not matched to a gene: 6. The CDR3 region is CASSSRTGSGYTF. The CDR3 DNA sequence: TGTGCCAGCAGTTCCAGGACAGGGAGCGGCTACACCTTC.

This clone has only a few counts. The chain couples TRBV10-3 to TRBJ1-1; 7 bases agree with TRBD1. Germline assignment: CDR1 ENHRY and CDR2 SYGVKD. The CDR3 length is 16 residues. V gave up 7 bases and J gave up 4 bases; unmatched junction bases: 15. As DNA, the CDR3 is TGTGCCATCACCTTCGGCGACAGGGAGGGGGGCACTGAAGCTTTCTTT. It yields the protein CAITFGDREGGTEAFF.

The CDR3 coding sequence is TGCGCCAGCAGCCAAGAGTTTTCAGGGGACGGTGGCTACACCTTC. Protein: CASSQEFSGDGGYTF. This chain joins TRBV4-1 and TRBJ1-2; TRBD1 is a possible D gene (6 bases). The CDR3 runs to 15 residues. Germline CDR1 is MGHRA and CDR2 is YSYEKL. Trimming cost V 0 bases and J 7 bases, with 15 bases left between them.

This clone has only one observation. This chain joins TRBV30 and TRBJ2-7, with unresolved D. The CDR3 sequence is 14 residues long. In germline, CDR1 is GTSNPN, CDR2 SVGIG (reference sequence). Trimming shortened V by 2 bases and J by 2 bases, and 13 bases separated the two germline ends. The CDR3 reads CAWSPWTVPYEQYF. The CDR3 DNA reads TGTGCCTGGAGTCCCTGGACCGTACCCTACGAGCAGTACTTC.

This clone occurred a few times. This chain links TRBV19 with TRBJ2-7; maybe TRBD2 (6 bases). Deletions cut 6 bases from V and 7 bases from J, with 19 bases between. The CDR3 loop spans 14 amino acids. Germline V gene sequence: CDR1 LNHDA, CDR2 SQIVND (reference sequence). CDR3 residues: CASSAQLGRREQYF. DNA for the CDR3: TGTGCCAGTAGCGCCCAGTTGGGGAGGAGGGAGCAGTACTTC.

V is TRBV5-5 and J is TRBJ1-4; 8 nucleotides match TRBD1. The CDR3 runs 18 residues. Germline CDR1 is SGHKS and CDR2 is YYEKEE (reference sequence). J lost 0 bases, V lost 4 bases, and 11 bases had no gene match. The DNA of the CDR3 is TGTGCCAGCAGCACCCTACAGGGGGTCGGAGCAACTAATGAAAAACTGTTTTTT. Translated, it gives CASSTLQGVGATNEKLFF.

This chain joins TRBV28 and TRBJ2-5, with 10 nucleotides matching TRBD2. The CDR3 runs to 14 residues. With V trimmed by 7 bases and J by 5 bases, 7 bases remained unmatched. Germline loops: CDR1 MDHEN, CDR2 SYDVKM. CDR3 loop: CASTSSGRVETQYF. The CDR3 DNA is TGTGCCAGCACCTCAAGCGGGAGGGTCGAGACCCAGTACTTC.

J is TRBJ1-2 and V is TRBV7-3; 12 bases are shared with TRBD1. Germline V lookup: CDR1 SGHTA, CDR2 FQGTGA. The trim removed 4 bases at V and 7 bases at J, leaving 7 bases unmatched. There are 15 residues in the CDR3. The DNA of the CDR3 is TGTGCCAGCAGCTCGGGGACAGGGGGCGCCGGTGGCTACACCTTC. This sequence encodes CASSSGTGGAGGYTF.

J is TRBJ2-7 and V is TRBV7-9; D is uncertain. CDR1 and CDR2 (germline): SEHNR, FQNEAQ (reference sequence). With 1 base removed from V and 0 bases from J, the gap between germline ends came to 4 bases. This CDR3 spans 13 amino acids. The CDR3 here is CASSLDYSYEQYF. CDR3 bases: TGTGCCAGCAGCTTAGACTACTCCTACGAGCAGTACTTC.

The chain joins TRBV5-1 to TRBJ2-2; 10 nucleotides agree with TRBD1. CDR3 length: 16 amino acids. V shed 2 bases, J shed 6 bases, and the junction held 7 bases outside the gene matches. Germline CDR1 is SGHRS and CDR2 is YFSETQ. The CDR3, as DNA: TGCGCCAGCAGCTTCCAGGGACAGGGGAGATCCGGGGAGCTGTTTTTT. Amino acids: CASSFQGQGRSGELFF.

The rearrangement joins TRBV7-3 to TRBJ1-2; D might be TRBD1 (5 bases). The CDR3 has 14 amino acids. V was clipped by 1 base and J by 4 bases, with 10 bases between them. Germline loops: CDR1 SGHTA, CDR2 FQGTGA. The CDR3 coding sequence is TGTGCCAGCAGCTTAAGGGACGGCCCCTATGGCTACACCTTC. Protein product: CASSLRDGPYGYTF.

The V gene is TRBV7-9, the J gene TRBJ1-3; D unclear. There are 14 residues in the CDR3. CDR1 is SEHNR and CDR2 is FQNEAQ in the germline V gene (reference sequence). Trimming removed 0 bases from V and 0 bases from J, with 3 bases in between. CDR3 loop: CASSLAASGNTIYF. CDR3 DNA: TGTGCCAGCAGCTTAGCTGCCTCTGGAAACACCATATATTTT.

The chain has TRBV6-6 and TRBJ2-1; no clear D gene. The germline CDR1 and CDR2 sequences are MNHNY and SVGAGI (reference sequence). The V end lost 6 bases, the J end lost 6 bases, and 15 bases lay between the germline ends. The CDR3 sequence is 14 residues long. The DNA for the CDR3 is TGTGCCAGCAGCCAAATCACCGACGGCAATGAGCAGTTCTTC. Its translation is CASSQITDGNEQFF.